What follows describes a single T cell receptor beta chain. This entry comes from a study of blood T cell repertoires in COVID-19. Study summary: Samples came from the United States, Italy and Spain, spanning acute and convalescent COVID-19. In each case, the material was cDNA or gDNA derived from T cells, B-cell-depleted T cells, or PBMCs.

As processed by the authors: Nucleated cell counts were estimated from reference gene primer amplification. Sequenced by immunoSEQ multiplex PCR; TCRdb stores in-frame clones only, minus some. V, J and clone size are those of that table, while D and trimming were read from the DNA. In the table there are fewer than 250,000 clones, just under 85% of which are singletons. Germline CDR1 and CDR2: SNHLY and FYNNEI. With 6 bases removed from V and 0 bases from J, the gap between germline ends came to 12 bases. There are 15 residues in the CDR3. This receptor was obtained from a woman in her fifties or sixties with active or convalescent COVID-19. The chain employs TRBV2 and TRBJ2-1, with D tentatively TRBD2 (5 bases). Sequencing used peripheral blood. This chain's CDR3 is CASRVDSSSYNEQFF. The CDR3 region has the DNA TGTGCCAGCAGAGTGGACTCGAGCTCCTACAATGAGCAGTTCTTC. Looking up the rest from reference TRBV2 and TRBJ2-1 gives the full variable domain: EPEVTQTPSHQVTQMGQEVILRCVPISNHLYFYWYRQILGQKVEFLVSFYNNEISEKSEIFDDQFSVERPDGSNFTLKIRSTKLEDSAMYFCASRVDSSSYNEQFFGPGTRLTVL.